The TCR beta chain under discussion was sequenced for a study of blood T cell repertoires in COVID-19. Overall study: Donors in the United States, Italy and Spain gave samples during acute or convalescent COVID-19. PBMCs, B-cell-depleted T cells, or T cells provided the cDNA or gDNA that made up the material.

CDR1 is SGHRS and CDR2 is YFSETQ in the germline V gene. The CDR3 loop spans 14 amino acids. Trimming took 4 bases from V and 1 from J, leaving 11 bases between them. Study processing details: Researchers report that nucleated cell counts were estimated from reference gene primer amplification. TCRdb's table, derived via immunoSEQ multiplex PCR, lists solely in-frame clones and lacks some. V and J calls and clone size are given by that table; D and trimming were obtained from the DNA. The sample has approximately 200,000 clones; roughly nine tenths are singletons. The sequenced sample consisted of peripheral blood. The V gene is TRBV5-1, the J gene TRBJ1-1; a possible D gene is TRBD1 (6 bases). The source of this sequence is a man aged 70-80 years with active or convalescent COVID-19. The CDR3 coding sequence is TGCGCCAGCAGCCCGGCACAGGGGAACACTGAAGCTTTCTTT. Translation gives CASSPAQGNTEAFF.